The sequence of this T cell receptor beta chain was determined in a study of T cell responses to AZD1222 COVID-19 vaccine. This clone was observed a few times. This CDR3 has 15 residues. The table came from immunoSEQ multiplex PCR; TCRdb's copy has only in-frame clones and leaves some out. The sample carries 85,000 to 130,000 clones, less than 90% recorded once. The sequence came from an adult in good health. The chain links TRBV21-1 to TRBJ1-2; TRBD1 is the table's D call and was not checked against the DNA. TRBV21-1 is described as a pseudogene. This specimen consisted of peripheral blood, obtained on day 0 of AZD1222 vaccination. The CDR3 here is CASSPRDRGMCGYTF. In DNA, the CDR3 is TGTGCCAGCAGCCCCCGGGACAGGGGGATGTGTGGCTACACCTTC.